Following are 8 T cell receptor beta chains from one sample sequenced in a study of blood T cells in healthy people across ages. A second about 6 to 11 cycle PCR used barcoded and J-beta primers. A single record per CDR3 protein comes from TCRdb applying MiXCR to the 5' RACE reads. The data hold some 900,000 distinct CDR3 sequences, with about 48% observed a single time. The source material was blood. The receptors derive from a young man in good health.

This chain joins TRBV28 and TRBJ2-7; the D is unclear. The germline V gene has CDR1 MDHEN and CDR2 SYDVKM. The CDR3 loop spans 16 amino acids. V was pared by 3 bases and J by 0 bases, with 15 bases between. The CDR3 nucleotides are TGTGCCAGCAGTTTGGCGGCAGCCTATACCTCCTACGAGCAGTACTTC. Translation: CASSLAAAYTSYEQYF.

The genes are TRBV6-5 and TRBJ1-4; no clear D. The V end lost 6 bases, the J end lost 4 bases, and 9 bases lay between the germline ends. Germline CDR1 reads MNHEY; CDR2 reads SVGAGI. The CDR3 is 13 residues long. CDR3 nucleotides: TGTGCCAGCAGAGGTCGGATTAATGAAAAACTGTTTTTT. The encoded protein is CASRGRINEKLFF.

The rearrangement links TRBV4-2 to TRBJ2-3; D may be TRBD2 (6 bases). V lost 0 bases and J 0 bases, leaving 13 bases between the germline ends. The CDR3 consists of 17 residues. CDR1 is LGHNA and CDR2 is YNFKEQ in the germline V gene. CDR3 bases: TGTGCCAGCAGCCAAGAGGGTAGCGGAGCTAGCACAGATACGCAGTATTTT. This sequence encodes CASSQEGSGASTDTQYF.

V gene TRBV5-6 combines with J gene TRBJ2-2; unclear D gene. Deletions cut 2 bases from V and 0 bases from J, with 11 bases between. CDR1 and CDR2 (germline): SGHDT, YYEEEE. The CDR3 extends over 16 amino acids. The CDR3 region is CASSLLTTANTGELFF. CDR3 DNA sequence: TGTGCCAGCAGCTTATTAACAACAGCGAACACCGGGGAGCTGTTTTTT.

A remark on this clonotype: One junction end does not reproduce the germline sequence, and a read error may be involved. The gene calls are TRBV29-1 and TRBJ2-1; 7 bases match TRBD1. Germline V CDR1 and CDR2: SQVTM, ANQGSEA. The CDR3 contains 16 residues. DNA for the CDR3: TGCAGCGTTGAATCTCGCGACAGGGAGCCCTACTATGAGCAGTTCTTC. It encodes CSVESRDREPYYEQFF.

As for this clonotype: This may come from a read error, since a much larger clone is one base off. Written as DNA, the CDR3 is TGTGCCAACAGTGCCAGACAGGGGGAAAAGAGTGAGCAGTTCTTC. This sequence encodes CANSARQGEKSEQFF. This chain joins TRBV25-1 and TRBJ2-1; 9 nucleotides agree with TRBD1. The CDR3 runs to 15 residues. Germline assignment: CDR1 MGHDK and CDR2 SYGVNS.

This clonotype showed up just a few times. The V and J genes are TRBV5-1 and TRBJ2-1; D possibly corresponds to TRBD2 (6 bases). The CDR3 consists of 16 residues. Trimming cost V 0 bases and J 7 bases, with 17 bases left between them. Germline lookup yields CDR1 SGHRS and CDR2 YFSETQ. The chain's CDR3 is CASSLALRSEGNEQFF. The CDR3 bases are TGCGCCAGCAGCTTGGCTCTGCGGTCGGAGGGGAATGAGCAGTTCTTC.

As for this clonotype: The junction departs from the called germline gene at one end, perhaps through a read error. The V gene is TRBV11-3, the J gene TRBJ2-1; the match to TRBD1 covers 11 bases. The CDR3 covers 16 residues. CDR1 is SGHNT and CDR2 is YENEEA in the germline V gene. Written as DNA, the CDR3 is TGTGGCAGCAATGGGGCAGGGACAGGGGGACGAAATGAGCAGTTCTTC. Protein product: CGSNGAGTGGRNEQFF. Full variable domain (rest looked up from reference TRBV11-3 and TRBJ2-1): EAGVVQSPRYKIIEKKQPVAFWCNPISGHNTLYWYLQNLGQGPELLIRYENEEAVDDSQLPKDRFSAERLKGVDSTLKIQPAELGDSAVYLCGSNGAGTGGRNEQFFGPGTRLTVL.